This T cell receptor (beta chain) originates from a study of T-cell reconstitution after alpha-beta-depleted transplantation in children. Study-level points and caveats: T cells produced anew were the main source of T-cell counts and diversity one year after transplant.

Preparation of the TCRbeta library used unique molecular identifiers. One entry per CDR3 protein results from TCRdb running MiXCR on the PCR reads. The profile shows 180,000 or so distinct CDR3 sequences, 5% to 6.5% of them singletons. Germline V gene sequence: CDR1 SGHAT, CDR2 FQDESV (reference sequence). The CDR3 spans 15 residues. This clonotype is a singleton in its sample. The target antigen is unknown. Its ends do not fully match the called genes, so a read error is possible. The genes are TRBV11-1 and TRBJ1-1, with unresolved D. The source is a girl under three years old with combined immunodeficiency, due to receive a stem cell transplant. The specimen was PBMCs, collected before TCRalphabeta/CD19-depleted stem cell transplant. The CDR3 loop is CASSLAAAEDHESFF. CDR3 coding DNA: TGTGCCAGCAGCTTAGCGGCCGCAGAAGACCATGAATCTTTCTTT.